A single sample gave rise to the 19 T cell receptor beta chains below, sequenced in a study of OX40 agonist ivuxolimab in advanced cancers. Method: immunoSEQ multiplex PCR; TCRdb's copy keeps in-frame clones and lacks some. Here the sample spans some 100,000 clones, 80% to 90% being singletons. The material sequenced was CD4+ or CD8+ T cells sorted from blood, taken in a trial of the OX40 agonist ivuxolimab. The receptors come from an adult with an advanced solid tumor such as melanoma, head and neck, liver or kidney cancer.

This chain joins TRBV7-2 and TRBJ2-1; D ambiguous. The CDR3 runs to 13 residues. CDR1 is SGHTA, CDR2 FQGNSA, per germline. V was shortened by 4 bases and J by 3 bases, with 7 bases between the two germline ends. The CDR3 is CASSSPYYNEQFF. The CDR3 nucleotides read TGTGCCAGCAGCTCCCCATACTACAATGAGCAGTTCTTC.

The rearrangement joins TRBV4-1 to TRBJ2-3; D possibly corresponds to TRBD2 (5 bases). Germline assignment: CDR1 MGHRA and CDR2 YSYEKL. This CDR3 comprises 13 residues. The V end lost 3 bases, the J end lost 6 bases, and 10 bases lay between the germline ends. CDR3: CASSHPGEDTQYF. The CDR3 DNA is TGCGCCAGCAGCCATCCCGGGGAGGATACGCAGTATTTT.

This chain uses TRBV1 with TRBJ1-3; the table names TRBD1, a call not compared with the DNA. TRBV1 is an annotated pseudogene. This CDR3 spans 20 amino acids. In nucleotides, the CDR3 is TGCACCAGCAGCCAAGATATAGGGGACAGGGGTACTGAAGGAGGAAACACCATATATTTT. Translation: CTSSQDIGDRGTEGGNTIYF.

This clone came up once. V gene TRBV18 combines with J gene TRBJ2-2, with D maybe TRBD1 (5 bases). With 2 bases removed from V and 6 bases from J, the gap between germline ends came to 7 bases. Per the germline V gene, CDR1 is KGHSH and CDR2 is LQKENI. The CDR3 covers 13 residues. The CDR3 nucleotides are TGTGCCAGCTCACCATCAGGGCCCGGGGAGCTGTTTTTT. As protein: CASSPSGPGELFF.

This clone was observed a single time. The V gene is TRBV5-1, the J gene TRBJ1-4, with D hard to call. The CDR3 runs 14 residues. V was cut by 4 bases and J by 10 bases, with 17 bases left in between. Germline lookup yields CDR1 SGHRS and CDR2 YFSETQ. This CDR3 is CASSASGPEGKLFF. The CDR3 bases are TGCGCCAGCAGCGCGTCGGGCCCAGAGGGAAAACTGTTTTTT.

This chain connects TRBV7-2 to TRBJ2-1; D is perhaps TRBD1 (5 bases). Trimming stripped 5 bases from V and 2 bases from J, with 13 bases between. CDR1 is SGHTA and CDR2 is FQGNSA in the germline V gene. The CDR3 loop spans 15 amino acids. The CDR3 reads CASSAGLMAYNEQFF. The CDR3, as DNA: TGTGCCAGCAGCGCAGGGCTCATGGCCTACAATGAGCAGTTCTTC.

The genes are TRBV5-1 and TRBJ2-7; 7 bases map to TRBD2. This CDR3 contains 15 residues. With 4 bases clipped from V and 2 bases from J, the junction kept 9 bases outside the gene matches. Germline V gives CDR1 SGHRS, CDR2 YFSETQ. The CDR3 spells CASSPSTSLTYEQYF. The CDR3 DNA reads as TGCGCCAGCAGCCCGTCGACTAGCCTGACCTACGAGCAGTACTTC.

The chain links TRBV6-5 to TRBJ1-1; possible D gene TRBD1, 5 bases. The CDR3 runs to 15 residues. Trimming removed 1 base at V and 3 bases at J, with 12 bases between. Per the germline V gene, CDR1 is MNHEY and CDR2 is SVGAGI. The CDR3 region has the DNA TGTGCCAGCAGTTACTACGAGGCGGGGGACACTGAAGCTTTCTTT. It specifies CASSYYEAGDTEAFF.

This clone was counted a single time. The chain uses TRBV21-1 and TRBJ1-5. TRBV21-1 is recorded as a pseudogene. This CDR3 contains 12 residues. CDR3 sequence reads: CARGGPNQPQHF. DNA for the CDR3: TGTGCCAGGGGAGGGCCCAATCAGCCCCAGCATTTT.

The chain has TRBV6-1 and TRBJ2-1; D call uncertain. Deletions cut 11 bases from V and 5 bases from J, with 19 bases between. The CDR3 is 14 amino acids. Germline-derived CDR1 and CDR2 are MNHNS and SASEGT. CDR3 nucleotide sequence: TGTGCCTCGGCGAGGTCCACCCCAAACAATGAGCAGTTCTTC. Translated, it gives CASARSTPNNEQFF.

Details on this clone: Other DNA sequences from this sample encode an identical CDR3 as well. This sequence joins TRBV7-2 and TRBJ1-3; tentatively, D is TRBD1 (6 bases). CDR3 size: 15 residues. Germline-derived CDR1 and CDR2 are SGHTA and FQGNSA. Trimming removed 1 base at V and 4 bases at J, with 11 bases between. The CDR3 sequence is CASSLGPGAGNTIYF. The CDR3 coding sequence is TGTGCCAGCAGCTTAGGACCAGGGGCCGGAAACACCATATATTTT.

This clone is medium-sized (0.01 to 0.1%) in the sample. The chain is built from TRBV7-2 and TRBJ2-1, with TRBD2 matching over 13 bases. CDR1 and CDR2 (germline): SGHTA, FQGNSA. The CDR3 contains 16 residues. The V gene end was trimmed by 4 bases and the J gene end by 12 bases; junction bases not matched to a gene: 12. The CDR3 DNA sequence: TGTGCCAGCAGCTCGGTCGGGACTAGCGGGGCTGTAGGGCAGTTCTTC. This encodes CASSSVGTSGAVGQFF.

The V gene is TRBV5-5, the J gene TRBJ2-7; D unresolved. This CDR3 is built from 16 residues. Deletions cut 0 bases from V and 5 bases from J, with 18 bases between. Germline V CDR1 and CDR2: SGHKS, YYEKEE (reference sequence). The CDR3 sequence: CASSLDWSGYSNEQYV. For the CDR3, the DNA is TGTGCCAGCAGCTTGGATTGGTCAGGATATTCGAACGAGCAGTACGTC.

DNA for the CDR3: TGTGCCAGCAGTCAATTCACGAACACTGAAGCTTTCTTT. Encoded protein: CASSQFTNTEAFF. The V gene is TRBV6-5, the J gene TRBJ1-1; the D is unclear. The length of the CDR3 is 13 residues. Trimming took 5 bases from V and 1 from J, leaving 8 bases between them. The germline CDR1 and CDR2 sequences are MNHEY and SVGAGI.

The V gene is TRBV10-3, the J gene TRBJ2-7; 8 nucleotides align to TRBD1. The CDR3 loop spans 13 amino acids. After removal of 10 bases from V and 0 bases from J, the junction contained 5 bases not matched to a gene. Looked up from germline, CDR1 is ENHRY and CDR2 is SYGVKD. CDR3 nucleotides: TGTGCCACCCAACAGGGGGACTCCTACGAGCAGTACTTC. It yields the protein CATQQGDSYEQYF.

This chain uses TRBV19 with TRBJ2-2; D not certain. Between the trimmed V and J ends, which lost 0 bases and 3 bases, there was a span of 8 bases. The CDR3 extends over 15 amino acids. Germline lookup yields CDR1 LNHDA and CDR2 SQIVND (reference sequence). The CDR3 DNA reads as TGTGCCAGTAGTATAGAAGGGTACTACACCGGGGAGCTGTTTTTT. It is translated as CASSIEGYYTGELFF.

As concerns this clone: One end of the junction is discordant with germline, which a read error may explain. V usage is TRBV27 and J usage is TRBJ2-3; no clear D. Germline V gene data show CDR1 as MNHEY and CDR2 as SMNVEV (reference sequence). The CDR3 sequence is 13 residues long. CDR3 region: CASSPNPSQVPFF. CDR3 sequence (DNA): TGTGCCAGCAGTCCCAATCCTAGTCAGGTCCCCTTTTTT.

V and J are TRBV23-1 and TRBJ2-2; 8 bases line up with TRBD1. TRBV23-1 is an ORF; its function is uncertain. CDR3 size: 13 residues. Trimming took 8 bases from V and 6 from J; bases not matched to a gene: 5. The DNA for the CDR3 is TGCGCCAGCGCCTCAGGGGGCCCCGGGGAGCTGTTTTTT. Amino acid sequence: CASASGGPGELFF.

The J gene is TRBJ2-3, the V gene TRBV10-3, with TRBD2 matching over 7 bases. Per the germline V gene, CDR1 is ENHRY and CDR2 is SYGVKD. The CDR3 loop spans 15 amino acids. After removal of 3 bases from V and 1 base from J, the junction contained 4 bases not matched to a gene. CDR3 coding DNA: TGTGCCATCAGTGATGAGGGAGGGCGCACAGATACGCAGTATTTT. As protein: CAISDEGGRTDTQYF.